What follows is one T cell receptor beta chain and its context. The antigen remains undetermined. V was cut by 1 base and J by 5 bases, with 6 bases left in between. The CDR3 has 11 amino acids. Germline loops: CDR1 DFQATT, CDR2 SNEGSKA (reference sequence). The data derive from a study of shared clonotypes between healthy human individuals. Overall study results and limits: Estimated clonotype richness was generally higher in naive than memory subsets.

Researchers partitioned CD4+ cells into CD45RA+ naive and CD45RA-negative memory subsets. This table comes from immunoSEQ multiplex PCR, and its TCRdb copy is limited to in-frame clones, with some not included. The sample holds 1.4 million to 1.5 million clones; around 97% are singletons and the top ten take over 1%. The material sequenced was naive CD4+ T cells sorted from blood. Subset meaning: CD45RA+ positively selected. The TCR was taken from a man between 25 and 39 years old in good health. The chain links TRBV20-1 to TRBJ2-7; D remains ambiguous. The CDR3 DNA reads TGCAGTGCTAGAGGTGTTGACGAGCAGTACTTC. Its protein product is CSARGVDEQYF.